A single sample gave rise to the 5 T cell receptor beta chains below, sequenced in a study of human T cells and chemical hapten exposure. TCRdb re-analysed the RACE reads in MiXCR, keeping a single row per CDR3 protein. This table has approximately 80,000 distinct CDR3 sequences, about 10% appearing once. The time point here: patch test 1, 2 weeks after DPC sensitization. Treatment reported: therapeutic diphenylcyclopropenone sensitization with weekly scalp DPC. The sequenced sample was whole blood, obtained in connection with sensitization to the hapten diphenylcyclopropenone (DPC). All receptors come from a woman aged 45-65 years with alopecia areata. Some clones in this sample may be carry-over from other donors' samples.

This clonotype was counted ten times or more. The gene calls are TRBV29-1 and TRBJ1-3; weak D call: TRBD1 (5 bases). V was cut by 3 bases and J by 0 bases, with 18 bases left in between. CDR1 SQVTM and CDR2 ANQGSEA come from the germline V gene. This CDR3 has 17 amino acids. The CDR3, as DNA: TGCAGCGTTGATGGGGGATCTCGGGGAGGCTCTGGAAACACCATATATTTT. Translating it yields CSVDGGSRGGSGNTIYF.

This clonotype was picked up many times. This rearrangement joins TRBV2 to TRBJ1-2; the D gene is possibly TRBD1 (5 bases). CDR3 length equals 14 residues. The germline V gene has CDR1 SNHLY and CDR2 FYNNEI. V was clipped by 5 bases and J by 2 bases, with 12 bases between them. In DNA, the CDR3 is TGTGCCAGCAGTAATACAGGAACCAACTATGGCTACACCTTC. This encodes CASSNTGTNYGYTF.

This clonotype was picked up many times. CDR3 sequence: CASSLAPQPGELFF. The CDR3 region has the DNA TGTGCCAGCAGCTTAGCGCCACAACCCGGGGAGCTGTTTTTT. The genes are TRBV7-2 and TRBJ2-2; D not certain. CDR1 is SGHTA, CDR2 FQGNSA, per germline. The germline V and J ends were trimmed by 0 bases and 6 bases, with 8 bases remaining between them. The CDR3 runs 14 residues.

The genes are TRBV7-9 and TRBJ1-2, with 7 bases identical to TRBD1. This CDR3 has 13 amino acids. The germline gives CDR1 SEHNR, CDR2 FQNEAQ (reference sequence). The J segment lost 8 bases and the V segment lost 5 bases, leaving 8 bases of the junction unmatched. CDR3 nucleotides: TGTGCCAGCAGCGTACGACAGGGAGACGGCTACACCTTC. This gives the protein CASSVRQGDGYTF. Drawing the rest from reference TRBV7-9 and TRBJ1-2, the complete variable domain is DTGVSQNPRHKITKRGQNVTFRCDPISEHNRLYWYRQTLGQGPEFLTYFQNEAQLEKSRLLSDRFSAERPKGSFSTLEIQRTEQGDSAMYLCASSVRQGDGYTFGSGTRLTVV.

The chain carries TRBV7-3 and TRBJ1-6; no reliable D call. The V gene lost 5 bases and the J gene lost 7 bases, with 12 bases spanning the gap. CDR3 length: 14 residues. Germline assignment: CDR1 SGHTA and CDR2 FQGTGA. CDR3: CASSPSGGNSPLHF. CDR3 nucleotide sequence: TGTGCCAGCAGCCCCTCTGGCGGGAATTCACCCCTCCACTTT. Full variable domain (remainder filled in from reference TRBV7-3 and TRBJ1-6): GAGVSQTPSNKVTEKGKYVELRCDPISGHTALYWYRQSLGQGPEFLIYFQGTGAADDSGLPNDRFFAVRPEGSVSTLKIQRTERGDSAVYLCASSPSGGNSPLHFGNGTRLTVT.